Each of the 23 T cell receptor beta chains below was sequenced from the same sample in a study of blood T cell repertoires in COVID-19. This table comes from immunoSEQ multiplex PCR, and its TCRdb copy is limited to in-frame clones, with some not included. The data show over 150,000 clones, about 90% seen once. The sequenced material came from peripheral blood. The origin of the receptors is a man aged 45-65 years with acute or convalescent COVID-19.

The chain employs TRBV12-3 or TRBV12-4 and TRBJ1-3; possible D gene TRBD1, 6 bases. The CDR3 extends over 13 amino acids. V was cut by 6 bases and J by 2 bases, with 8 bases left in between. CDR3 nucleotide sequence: TGTGCCAGCAGACGGACAGCTGGAAACACCATATATTTT. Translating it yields CASRRTAGNTIYF.

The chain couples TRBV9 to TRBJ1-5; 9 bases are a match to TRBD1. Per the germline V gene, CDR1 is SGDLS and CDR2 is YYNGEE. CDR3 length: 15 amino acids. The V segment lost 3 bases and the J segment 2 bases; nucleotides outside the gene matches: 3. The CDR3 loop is CASSAGDRGNQPQHF. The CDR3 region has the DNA TGTGCCAGCAGCGCCGGGGACAGGGGCAATCAGCCCCAGCATTTT.

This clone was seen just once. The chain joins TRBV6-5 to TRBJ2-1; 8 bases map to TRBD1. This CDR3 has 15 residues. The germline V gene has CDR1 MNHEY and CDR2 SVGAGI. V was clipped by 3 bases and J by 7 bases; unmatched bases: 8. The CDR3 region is CASSYNRGVWNEQFF. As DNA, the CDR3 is TGTGCCAGCAGTTATAACAGGGGGGTATGGAATGAGCAGTTCTTC.

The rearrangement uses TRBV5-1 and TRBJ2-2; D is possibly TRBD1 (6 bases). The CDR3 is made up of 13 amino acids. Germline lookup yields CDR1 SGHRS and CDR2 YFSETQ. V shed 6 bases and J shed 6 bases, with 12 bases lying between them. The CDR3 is CASNIQGSGELFF. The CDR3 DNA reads TGCGCCAGCAACATACAGGGTTCCGGGGAGCTGTTTTTT.

CDR3 coding DNA: TGTGCCAGCAGTTCCCGGACAGATGTTCAGTACTTC. This sequence encodes CASSSRTDVQYF. This chain uses TRBV27 with TRBJ2-4; possible D gene TRBD1, 6 bases. V lost 4 bases, J lost 11 bases, and 12 bases lay in between. Germline values: CDR1 MNHEY, CDR2 SMNVEV (reference sequence). The CDR3 length is 12 residues.

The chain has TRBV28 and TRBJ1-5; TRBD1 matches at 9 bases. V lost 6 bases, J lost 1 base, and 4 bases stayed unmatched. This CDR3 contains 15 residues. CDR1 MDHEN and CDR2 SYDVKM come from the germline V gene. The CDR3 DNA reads TGTGCCAGCAGATCGACAGGGGGAAGCAATCAGCCCCAGCATTTT. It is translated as CASRSTGGSNQPQHF.

In DNA, the CDR3 is TGTGCCAGCAGCTTAGTCTTCGAAGCGAGTCGTACAGATACGCAGTATTTT. The encoded protein is CASSLVFEASRTDTQYF. The chain combines TRBV11-2 with TRBJ2-3; D uncertain. The CDR3 covers 17 residues. The V gene's germline CDR1 is SGHAT and CDR2 FQNNGV. Trimming took off 1 base at V and 3 bases at J, with 17 bases between the two ends.

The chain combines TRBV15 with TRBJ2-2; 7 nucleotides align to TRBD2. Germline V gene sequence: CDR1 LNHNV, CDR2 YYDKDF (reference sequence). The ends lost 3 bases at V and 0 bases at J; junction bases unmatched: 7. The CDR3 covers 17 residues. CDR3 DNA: TGTGCCACCAGCAGGGGGAGGGTACAGCCGAACACCGGGGAGCTGTTTTTT. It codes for CATSRGRVQPNTGELFF. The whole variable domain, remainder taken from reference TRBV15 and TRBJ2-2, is DAMVIQNPRYQVTQFGKPVTLSCSQTLNHNVMYWYQQKSSQAPKLLFHYYDKDFNNEADTPDNFQSRRPNTSFCFLDIRSPGLGDTAMYLCATSRGRVQPNTGELFFGEGSRLTVL.

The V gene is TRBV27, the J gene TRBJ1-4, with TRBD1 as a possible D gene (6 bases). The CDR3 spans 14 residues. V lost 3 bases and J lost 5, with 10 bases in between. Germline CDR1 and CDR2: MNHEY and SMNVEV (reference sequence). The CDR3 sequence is CASSFQGLNEKLFF. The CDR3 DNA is TGTGCCAGCAGTTTCCAGGGGTTGAATGAAAAACTGTTTTTT. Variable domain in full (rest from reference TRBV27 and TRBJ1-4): EAQVTQNPRYLITVTGKKLTVTCSQNMNHEYMSWYRQDPGLGLRQIYYSMNVEVTDKGDVPEGYKVSRKEKRNFPLILESPSPNQTSLYFCASSFQGLNEKLFFGSGTQLSVL.

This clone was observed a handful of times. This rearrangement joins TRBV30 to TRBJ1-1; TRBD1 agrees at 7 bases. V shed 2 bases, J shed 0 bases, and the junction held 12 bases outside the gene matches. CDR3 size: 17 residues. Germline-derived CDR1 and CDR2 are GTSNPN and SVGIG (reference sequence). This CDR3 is CAWSPGTATFMNTEAFF. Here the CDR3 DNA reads TGTGCCTGGAGTCCCGGGACAGCCACGTTCATGAACACTGAAGCTTTCTTT.

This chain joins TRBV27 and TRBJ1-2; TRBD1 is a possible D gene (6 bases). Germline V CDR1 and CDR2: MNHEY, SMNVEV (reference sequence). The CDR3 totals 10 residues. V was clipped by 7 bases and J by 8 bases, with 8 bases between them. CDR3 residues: CASKGGGYTF. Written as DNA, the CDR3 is TGTGCCAGCAAGGGGGGGGGCTACACCTTC.

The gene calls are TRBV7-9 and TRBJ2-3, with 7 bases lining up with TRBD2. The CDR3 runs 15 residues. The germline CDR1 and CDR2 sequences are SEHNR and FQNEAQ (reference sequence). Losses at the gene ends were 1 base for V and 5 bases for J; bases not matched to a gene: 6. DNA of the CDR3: TGTGCCAGCAGCTTAGGGACGGCTAGCGGAGATACGCAGTATTTT. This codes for CASSLGTASGDTQYF.

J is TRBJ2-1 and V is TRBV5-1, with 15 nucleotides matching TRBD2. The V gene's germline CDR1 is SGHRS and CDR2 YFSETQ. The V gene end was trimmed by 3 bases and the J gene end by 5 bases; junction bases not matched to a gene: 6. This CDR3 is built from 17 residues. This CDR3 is CASSSRTSGREHNEQFF. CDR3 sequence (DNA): TGCGCCAGCAGCTCCCGGACTAGCGGGAGGGAACACAATGAGCAGTTCTTC. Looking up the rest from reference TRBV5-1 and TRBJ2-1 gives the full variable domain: KAGVTQTPRYLIKTRGQQVTLSCSPISGHRSVSWYQQTPGQGLQFLFEYFSETQRNKGNFPGRFSGRQFSNSRSEMNVSTLELGDSALYLCASSSRTSGREHNEQFFGPGTRLTVL.

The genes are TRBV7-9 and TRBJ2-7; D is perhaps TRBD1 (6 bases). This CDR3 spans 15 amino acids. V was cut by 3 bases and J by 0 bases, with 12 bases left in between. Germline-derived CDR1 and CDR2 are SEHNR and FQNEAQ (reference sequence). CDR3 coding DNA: TGTGCCAGCAGCTTGGGGACACCAAGCTCCTACGAGCAGTACGTC. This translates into CASSLGTPSSYEQYV.

CDR3 region: CASSIQSPPDIQYF. The DNA for the CDR3 is TGCGCCAGCAGCATTCAATCCCCCCCAGACATTCAGTACTTC. This chain connects TRBV5-1 to TRBJ2-4, with unresolved D. Trimming pared 4 bases from V and 8 bases from J, leaving 16 bases between. CDR1 is SGHRS and CDR2 is YFSETQ in the germline V gene. CDR3 size: 14 residues. Filled out from reference TRBV5-1 and TRBJ2-4, the complete variable domain reads KAGVTQTPRYLIKTRGQQVTLSCSPISGHRSVSWYQQTPGQGLQFLFEYFSETQRNKGNFPGRFSGRQFSNSRSEMNVSTLELGDSALYLCASSIQSPPDIQYFGAGTRLSVL.

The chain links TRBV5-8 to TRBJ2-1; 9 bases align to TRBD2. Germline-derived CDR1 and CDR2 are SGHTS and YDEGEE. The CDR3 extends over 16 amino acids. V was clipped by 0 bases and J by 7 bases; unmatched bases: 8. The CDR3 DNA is TGTGCCAGCAGCTTGGGGGTTAGCGGGAGTGGTAATGAGCAGTTCTTC. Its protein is CASSLGVSGSGNEQFF.

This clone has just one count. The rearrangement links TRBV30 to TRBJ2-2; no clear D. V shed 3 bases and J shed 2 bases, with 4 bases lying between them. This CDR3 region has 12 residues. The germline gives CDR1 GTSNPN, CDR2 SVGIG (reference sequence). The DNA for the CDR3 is TGTGCCTGGAGGGCAAACACCGGGGAGCTGTTTTTT. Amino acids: CAWRANTGELFF.

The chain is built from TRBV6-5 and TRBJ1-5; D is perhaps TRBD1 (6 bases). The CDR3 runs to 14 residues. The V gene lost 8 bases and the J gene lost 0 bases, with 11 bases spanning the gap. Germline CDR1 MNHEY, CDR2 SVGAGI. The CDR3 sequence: CASVGQYSNQPQHF. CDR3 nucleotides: TGTGCCAGCGTAGGACAGTATAGCAATCAGCCCCAGCATTTT.

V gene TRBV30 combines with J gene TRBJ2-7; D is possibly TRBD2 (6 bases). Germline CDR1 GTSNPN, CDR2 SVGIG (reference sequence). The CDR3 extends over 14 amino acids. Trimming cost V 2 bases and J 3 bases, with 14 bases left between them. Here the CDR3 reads CAWSTTSPYYEQYF. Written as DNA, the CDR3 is TGTGCCTGGAGTACAACTAGCCCCTACTACGAGCAGTACTTC.

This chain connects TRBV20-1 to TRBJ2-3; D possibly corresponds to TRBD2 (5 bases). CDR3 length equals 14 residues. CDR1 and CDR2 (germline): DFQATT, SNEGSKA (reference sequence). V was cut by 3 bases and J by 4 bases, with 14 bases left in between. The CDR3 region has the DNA TGCAGTGCTAGTCGGGGAAGAGTGTCAGATACGCAGTATTTT. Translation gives CSASRGRVSDTQYF.

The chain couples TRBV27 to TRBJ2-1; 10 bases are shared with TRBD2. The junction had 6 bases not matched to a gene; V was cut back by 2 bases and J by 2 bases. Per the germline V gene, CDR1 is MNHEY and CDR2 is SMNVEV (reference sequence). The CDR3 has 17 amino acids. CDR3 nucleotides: TGTGCCAGCAGTTTACCTAGCGGGAGTGTCCCCTACAATGAGCAGTTCTTC. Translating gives CASSLPSGSVPYNEQFF.

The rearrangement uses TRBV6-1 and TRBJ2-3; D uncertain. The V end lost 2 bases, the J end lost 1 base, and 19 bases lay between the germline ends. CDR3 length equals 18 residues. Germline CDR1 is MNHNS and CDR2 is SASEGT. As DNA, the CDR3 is TGTGCCAGCAGTGAATACGCCGTCCGCCTCCTAGGCACAGATACGCAGTATTTT. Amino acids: CASSEYAVRLLGTDTQYF.

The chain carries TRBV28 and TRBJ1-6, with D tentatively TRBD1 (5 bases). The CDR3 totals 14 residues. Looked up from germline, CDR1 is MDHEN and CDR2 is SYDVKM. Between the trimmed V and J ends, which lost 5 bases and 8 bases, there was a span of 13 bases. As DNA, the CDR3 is TGTGCCAGCAGTCCCCTGGGGGACTATTCACCCCTCCACTTT. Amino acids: CASSPLGDYSPLHF. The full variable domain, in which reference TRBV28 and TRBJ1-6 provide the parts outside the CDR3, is DVKVTQSSRYLVKRTGEKVFLECVQDMDHENMFWYRQDPGLGLRLIYFSYDVKMKEKGDIPEGYSVSREKKERFSLILESASTNQTSMYLCASSPLGDYSPLHFGNGTRLTVT.